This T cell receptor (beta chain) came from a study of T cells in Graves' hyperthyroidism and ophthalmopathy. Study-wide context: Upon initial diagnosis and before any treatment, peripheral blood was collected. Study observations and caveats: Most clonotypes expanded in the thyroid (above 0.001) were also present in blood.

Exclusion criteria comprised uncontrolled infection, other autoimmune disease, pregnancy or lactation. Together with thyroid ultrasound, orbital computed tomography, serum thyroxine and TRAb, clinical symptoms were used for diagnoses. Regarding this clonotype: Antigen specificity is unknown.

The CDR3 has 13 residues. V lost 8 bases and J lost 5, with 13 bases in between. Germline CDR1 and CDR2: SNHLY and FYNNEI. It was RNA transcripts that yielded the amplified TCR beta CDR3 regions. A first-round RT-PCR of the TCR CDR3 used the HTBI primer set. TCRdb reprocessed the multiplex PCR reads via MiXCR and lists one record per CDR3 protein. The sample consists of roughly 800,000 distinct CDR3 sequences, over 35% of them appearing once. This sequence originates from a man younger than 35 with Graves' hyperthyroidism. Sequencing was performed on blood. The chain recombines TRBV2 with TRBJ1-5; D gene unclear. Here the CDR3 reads CASGSTIHQPQHF. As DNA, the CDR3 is TGTGCCAGCGGAAGTACAATCCATCAGCCCCAGCATTTT.